These 20 T cell receptor beta chains were all obtained from the same sample, sequenced in a study of CD4 and CD8 cells across lung adenocarcinoma regions. MiXCR, applied by TCRdb to the PCR reads, yields one record per CDR3 protein. Altogether around 23,000 distinct CDR3 sequences are present, 50% to 55% being singletons, with the ten largest covering under 50%. The sequencing sample was made of CD8+ T cells from the center of a lung tumor. Receptors originate from a male donor with lung adenocarcinoma. The CD4 and CD8 labels of this study may be unreliable.

This clonotype is labeled as medium-sized. The J gene is TRBJ1-2, the V gene TRBV27; 10 positions match TRBD1. This CDR3 has 13 amino acids. Germline V CDR1 and CDR2: MNHEY, SMNVEV (reference sequence). The J segment lost 6 bases and the V segment lost 4 bases, leaving 2 bases of the junction unmatched. The CDR3 is CASSSGTGDGYTF. CDR3 bases: TGTGCCAGCAGTTCCGGGACAGGGGATGGCTACACCTTC.

The table lists this clonotype with many counts. The chain combines TRBV6-1 with TRBJ2-1; 8 nucleotides line up with TRBD2. Germline CDR1 and CDR2: MNHNS and SASEGT. V trimming: 5 bases; J trimming: 8 bases; junction bases outside the gene matches: 8. This CDR3 is built from 14 residues. The CDR3, as DNA: TGTGCCAGCAGTAAGAGCGGGAGTAGCCATGAGCAGTTCTTC. Translation gives CASSKSGSSHEQFF.

This CDR3 reads CASSFYTGGNEQFF. CDR3 nucleotide sequence: TGTGCCAGCAGTTTTTATACAGGGGGCAATGAGCAGTTCTTC. The V call is TRBV27, the J call TRBJ2-1, with TRBD1 matching 8 bases. The junction had 4 bases not matched to a gene; V was cut back by 3 bases and J by 6 bases. Germline CDR1 and CDR2: MNHEY and SMNVEV (reference sequence). CDR3 length: 14 amino acids.

The chain has TRBV30 and TRBJ1-2; D not certain. CDR1 GTSNPN and CDR2 SVGIG come from the germline V gene (reference sequence). Trimming cost V 1 base and J 4 bases, with 7 bases left between them. CDR3 length equals 12 residues. CDR3 protein: CAWSEGSYGYTF. The DNA of the CDR3 is TGTGCCTGGAGTGAAGGCAGCTATGGCTACACCTTC.

On this clonotype itself: This may be a read error, as it is one base from a much larger clone. The V and J genes are TRBV6-1 and TRBJ2-1; 7 bases line up with TRBD1. Looked up from germline, CDR1 is MNHNS and CDR2 is SASEGT. The length of the CDR3 is 15 residues. Trimming took 6 bases from V and 10 from J; bases not matched to a gene: 15. Here the CDR3 reads CASRKDRKASYEQFF. The CDR3 nucleotides are TGTGCCAGCAGAAAGGACAGGAAAGCCTCCTACGAGCAGTTCTTC.

With regard to this clonotype: An end of the junction differs from the germline gene, which may be a read error. V usage is TRBV7-2 and J usage is TRBJ2-3, with D uncertain. Germline CDR1 reads SGHTA; CDR2 reads FQGNSA. The CDR3 consists of 14 residues. The CDR3 nucleotides are TGTGCCAGCAGCTCGGCCGTGAGCACAGATGCGCAGTATTTT. Translating gives CASSSAVSTDAQYF.

In DNA, the CDR3 is TGTGCCAGCACGGGGCTGGGTGGCAAAAACACGCAGTACTTC. It yields the protein CASTGLGGKNTQYF. The chain uses TRBV6-1 and TRBJ2-4, with D possibly being TRBD1 or TRBD2 (5 bases each). The ends were cut back, 7 bases at V and 13 bases at J, with 23 bases in the middle. Germline assignment: CDR1 MNHNS and CDR2 SASEGT. This CDR3 has 14 amino acids.

The chain is built from TRBV11-2 and TRBJ1-2; TRBD1 aligns across 7 bases. There are 15 residues in the CDR3. CDR1 is SGHAT, CDR2 FQNNGV, per germline. V lost 0 bases, J lost 4 bases, and 5 bases stayed unmatched. The CDR3 loop is CASSLDPGQLYGYTF. The CDR3 DNA is TGTGCCAGCAGCTTAGATCCGGGACAGCTCTATGGCTACACCTTC.

There are many counts of this clonotype. The chain uses TRBV3-1 and TRBJ2-1; 9 bases align to TRBD1. Trimming at V came to 4 bases and at J to 8 bases, leaving 9 bases not matched to a gene. This CDR3 has 15 amino acids. The germline CDR1 and CDR2 sequences are LGHDT and YNNKEL (reference sequence). CDR3 in DNA: TGTGCCAGCAGCCGCCGGGACAGGGTAGTCGATGAGCAGTTCTTC. This codes for CASSRRDRVVDEQFF.

This clonotype was picked up a small number of times. This chain uses TRBV27 with TRBJ2-3; D is ambiguous. CDR3 length: 14 residues. The germline CDR1 and CDR2 sequences are MNHEY and SMNVEV (reference sequence). The germline V and J ends were trimmed by 8 bases and 1 base, with 13 bases remaining between them. CDR3 amino acids: CASGRGQGTDTQYF. CDR3 sequence (DNA): TGTGCCAGCGGGCGAGGTCAGGGCACAGATACGCAGTATTTT.

In the case of this clonotype: The germline gene is not matched at one end of the junction; a read error may be the cause. The rearrangement uses TRBV6-1 and TRBJ2-3, with D possibly TRBD1 on 6 matching bases. This CDR3 is built from 15 residues. Germline assignment: CDR1 MNHNS and CDR2 SASEGT. The CDR3 sequence: CASGGQPEGTGAQFF. Written as DNA, the CDR3 is TGTGCCAGCGGCGGACAGCCTGAGGGCACAGGTGCGCAGTTTTTT.

J is TRBJ2-4 and V is TRBV12-5; tentatively, D is TRBD1 (5 bases). Trimming stripped 5 bases from V and 13 bases from J, with 15 bases between. The CDR3 loop spans 12 amino acids. Germline V gene data show CDR1 as LGHNT and CDR2 as FRNRAP. CDR3 DNA sequence: TGTGCTAGTGGTCCTGGCGAAGGGGCCCAGTACTTC. It is translated as CASGPGEGAQYF.

The rearrangement joins TRBV6-5 to TRBJ2-3; D is perhaps TRBD2 (5 bases). This CDR3 spans 17 amino acids. V was trimmed by 2 bases and J by 6 bases, leaving 21 bases between them. From germline, CDR1 is MNHEY and CDR2 SVGAGI. Here the CDR3 reads CASSYVGNTGVGDTQYF. The CDR3, as DNA: TGTGCCAGCAGTTACGTCGGGAACACCGGGGTTGGGGATACGCAGTATTTT.

Notes on this clonotype: At one of its ends the junction is not consistent with the germline gene, which may arise from a read error. J is TRBJ2-3 and V is TRBV6-1; D gene uncertain. This CDR3 has 16 residues. Germline V gene data show CDR1 as MNHNS and CDR2 as SASEGT. The CDR3 bases are TGTGCCAGCAGTGAAGCGCTGCAGTCCGCCACAGATACGCAGTATTTC. Its translation is CASSEALQSATDTQYF.

This clonotype was picked up many times. The chain joins TRBV6-5 to TRBJ1-5; no clear D. The CDR3 is 13 residues long. The V end lost 7 bases, the J end lost 2 bases, and 9 bases lay between the germline ends. Per the germline V gene, CDR1 is MNHEY and CDR2 is SVGAGI. The CDR3 spells CASMGWRNQPQHF. The CDR3 nucleotides read TGTGCCAGCATGGGTTGGCGCAATCAGCCCCAGCATTTT.

V usage is TRBV24-1 and J usage is TRBJ2-4, with D possibly called TRBD1 or TRBD2 (5 bases each). The CDR3 sequence is 15 residues long. Looked up from germline, CDR1 is KGHDR and CDR2 is SFDVKD. CDR3 protein: CGSGSGQGAKNTQYF. CDR3 DNA: TGTGGCAGCGGTTCGGGGCAGGGAGCCAAAAACACGCAGTACTTC.

The V and J genes are TRBV6-1 and TRBJ2-5; D may be TRBD1 or TRBD2 (6 bases each). The CDR3 contains 15 residues. The V end lost 9 bases, the J end lost 8 bases, and 25 bases lay between the germline ends. Germline assignment: CDR1 MNHNS and CDR2 SASEGT. This CDR3 reads CARGTGGRGGDTQYF. CDR3 nucleotides: TGTGCCAGGGGGACCGGGGGCCGTGGCGGAGATACCCAGTACTTC.

Remarks on this clonotype: One end of the junction fails to match germline, which may point to a read error. The chain employs TRBV6-8 and TRBJ2-3; D may match TRBD1 or TRBD2 (6 bases each). The germline gives CDR1 MNHGY, CDR2 SAAAGT. The CDR3 has 16 residues. CDR3 coding DNA: TGTGCTTGCGGGGAGGCCGGGGGCGGTGATGAAGATACCCAGTATTTT. Translated, it gives CACGEAGGGDEDTQYF.

This clonotype showed up just a few times. The rearrangement links TRBV27 to TRBJ1-2; no definite D call. This CDR3 spans 15 amino acids. V lost 5 bases to trimming and J lost 4 bases, with 17 bases between them. Germline V gene data show CDR1 as MNHEY and CDR2 as SMNVEV (reference sequence). The CDR3 loop reads CASSAGHSGSYGYTF. In DNA form, the CDR3 reads TGTGCCAGCAGTGCTGGGCACTCTGGGAGCTATGGCTACACCTTC.

The chain joins TRBV10-1 to TRBJ2-4, with D perhaps TRBD2 (7 bases). Germline V gene sequence: CDR1 WNHNN, CDR2 SYGVQD (reference sequence). V was shortened by 8 bases and J by 10 bases, with 24 bases between the two germline ends. This CDR3 comprises 15 residues. The CDR3 spells CASGEGGRGTDIQYF. CDR3 sequence (DNA): TGCGCCAGCGGGGAGGGGGGGCGAGGCACAGATATTCAGTACTTC.